Shown below are 4 T cell receptor beta chains from a single sample sequenced in a study of blood T cell repertoires in COVID-19. Using immunoSEQ multiplex PCR, the repertoire was profiled, and TCRdb retains in-frame clones only, with some absent. The sample has more than 350,000 clones; about 90% are singletons. Sample: peripheral blood. The receptors were gathered from a woman in her twenties or thirties with COVID-19, enrolled during active disease.

The chain has TRBV20-1 and TRBJ2-4; 10 nucleotides line up with TRBD2. Germline-derived CDR1 and CDR2 are DFQATT and SNEGSKA (reference sequence). V was clipped by 3 bases and J by 6 bases; unmatched bases: 11. The CDR3 is 16 residues long. Here the CDR3 DNA reads TGCAGTGCTAGTCTAGGACTAGCGGCGGGGACAAACATTCAGTACTTC. Translated: CSASLGLAAGTNIQYF.

J is TRBJ2-3 and V is TRBV6-2 or TRBV6-3; 15 bases line up with TRBD2. The CDR3 runs to 18 residues. In germline, CDR1 is MNHEY, CDR2 SVGEGT. The V gene end was trimmed by 5 bases and the J gene end by 5 bases; junction bases not matched to a gene: 11. DNA for the CDR3: TGTGCCAGCAGTCCGGGACTAGCGGGAGGAACGCGGGGAGATACGCAGTATTTT. Translated, it gives CASSPGLAGGTRGDTQYF.

The V and J genes are TRBV24-1 and TRBJ2-3; 7 nucleotides match TRBD2. The germline V gene has CDR1 KGHDR and CDR2 SFDVKD. V was clipped by 7 bases and J by 3 bases; unmatched bases: 9. CDR3 length: 15 residues. This CDR3 is CATRSSGTVTDTQYF. In DNA, the CDR3 is TGTGCCACCAGGTCGAGCGGGACCGTTACAGATACGCAGTATTTT.

Only one count was recorded for this clone. CDR3 in DNA: TGCGCCAGCAGCCCGAACAGAGAGACCCAGTACTTC. As protein: CASSPNRETQYF. The chain couples TRBV5-1 to TRBJ2-5, with D uncertain. Germline CDR1 and CDR2: SGHRS and YFSETQ. CDR3 length: 12 residues. Deletions cut 4 bases from V and 4 bases from J, with 8 bases between.